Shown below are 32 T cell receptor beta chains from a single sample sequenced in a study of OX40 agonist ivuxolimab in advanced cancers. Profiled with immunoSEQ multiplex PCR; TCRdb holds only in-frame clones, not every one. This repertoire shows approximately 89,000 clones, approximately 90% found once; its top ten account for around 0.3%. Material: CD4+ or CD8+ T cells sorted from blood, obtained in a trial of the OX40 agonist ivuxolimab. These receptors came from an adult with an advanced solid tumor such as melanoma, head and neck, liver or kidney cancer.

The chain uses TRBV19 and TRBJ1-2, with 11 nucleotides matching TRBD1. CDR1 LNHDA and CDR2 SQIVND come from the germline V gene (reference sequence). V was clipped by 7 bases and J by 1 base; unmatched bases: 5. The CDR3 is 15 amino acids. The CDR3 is CASIGTGGSNYGYTF. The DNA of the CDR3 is TGTGCCAGTATCGGGACAGGGGGAAGTAACTATGGCTACACCTTC.

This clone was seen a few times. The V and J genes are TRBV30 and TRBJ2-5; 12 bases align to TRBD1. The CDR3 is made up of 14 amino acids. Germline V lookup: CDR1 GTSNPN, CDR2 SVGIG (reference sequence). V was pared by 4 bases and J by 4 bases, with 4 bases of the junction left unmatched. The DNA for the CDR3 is TGTGCCTGGACGTGGGACAGGGGGCGAGAGACCCAGTACTTC. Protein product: CAWTWDRGRETQYF.

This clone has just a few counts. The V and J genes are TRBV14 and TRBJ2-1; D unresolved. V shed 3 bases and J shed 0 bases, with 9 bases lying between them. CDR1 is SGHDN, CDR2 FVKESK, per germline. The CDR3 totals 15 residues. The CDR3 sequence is CASSQLTSSYNEQFF. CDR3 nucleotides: TGTGCCAGCAGCCAGCTCACGAGCTCCTACAATGAGCAGTTCTTC. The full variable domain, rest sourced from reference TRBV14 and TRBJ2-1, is EAGVTQFPSHSVIEKGQTVTLRCDPISGHDNLYWYRRVMGKEIKFLLHFVKESKQDESGMPNNRFLAERTGGTYSTLKVQPAELEDSGVYFCASSQLTSSYNEQFFGPGTRLTVL.

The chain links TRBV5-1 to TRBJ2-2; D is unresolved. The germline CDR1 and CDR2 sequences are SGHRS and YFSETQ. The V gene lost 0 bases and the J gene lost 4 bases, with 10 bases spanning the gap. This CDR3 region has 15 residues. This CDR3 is CASSLANGITGELFF. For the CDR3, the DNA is TGCGCCAGCAGCTTGGCCAACGGAATCACCGGGGAGCTGTTTTTT.

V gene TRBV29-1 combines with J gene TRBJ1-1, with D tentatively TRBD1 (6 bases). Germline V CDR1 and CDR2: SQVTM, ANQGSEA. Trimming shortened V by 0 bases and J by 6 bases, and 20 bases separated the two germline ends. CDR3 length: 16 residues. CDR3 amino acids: CSVEDRGSTGSPEAFF. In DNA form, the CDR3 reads TGCAGCGTTGAAGATCGGGGCTCGACAGGAAGCCCTGAAGCTTTCTTT.

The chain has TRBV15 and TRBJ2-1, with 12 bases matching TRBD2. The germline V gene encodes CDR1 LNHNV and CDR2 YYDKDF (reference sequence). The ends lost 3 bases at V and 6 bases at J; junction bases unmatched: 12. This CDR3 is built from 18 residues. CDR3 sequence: CATSRAYPLAGGANEQFF. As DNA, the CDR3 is TGTGCCACCAGCAGGGCGTACCCTCTAGCGGGGGGGGCCAATGAGCAGTTCTTC.

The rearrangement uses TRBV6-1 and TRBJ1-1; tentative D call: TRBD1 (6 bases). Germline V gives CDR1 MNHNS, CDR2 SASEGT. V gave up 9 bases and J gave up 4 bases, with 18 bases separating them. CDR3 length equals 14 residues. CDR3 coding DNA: TGTGCCAGTCAACTCAGGGGCTCCGGCACTGAAGCTTTCTTT. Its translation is CASQLRGSGTEAFF.

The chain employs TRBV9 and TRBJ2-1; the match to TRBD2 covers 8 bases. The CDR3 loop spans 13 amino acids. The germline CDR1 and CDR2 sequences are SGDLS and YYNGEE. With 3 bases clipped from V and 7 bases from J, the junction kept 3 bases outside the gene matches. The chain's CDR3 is CASSGTSRNEQFF. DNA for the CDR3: TGTGCCAGCAGCGGGACTAGCAGGAATGAGCAGTTCTTC.

CDR3 bases: TGCGCCAGCAGCGCCGGGACAGGGAATACTAATGAAAAACTGTTTTTT. Amino acids: CASSAGTGNTNEKLFF. The chain combines TRBV5-1 with TRBJ1-4; 9 bases fit TRBD1. V was clipped by 4 bases and J by 2 bases; unmatched bases: 6. CDR1 and CDR2 from the germline V gene are SGHRS and YFSETQ. The length of the CDR3 is 16 residues.

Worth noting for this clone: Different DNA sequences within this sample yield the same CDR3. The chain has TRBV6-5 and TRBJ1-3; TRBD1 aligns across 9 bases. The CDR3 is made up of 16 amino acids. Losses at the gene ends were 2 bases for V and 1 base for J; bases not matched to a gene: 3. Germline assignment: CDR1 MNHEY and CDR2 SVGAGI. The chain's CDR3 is CASSYGGTGSGNTIYF. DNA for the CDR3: TGTGCCAGCAGTTACGGTGGGACAGGGTCTGGAAACACCATATATTTT.

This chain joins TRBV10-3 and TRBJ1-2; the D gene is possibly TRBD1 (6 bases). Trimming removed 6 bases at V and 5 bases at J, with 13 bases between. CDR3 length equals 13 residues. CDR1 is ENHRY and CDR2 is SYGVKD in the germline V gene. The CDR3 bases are TGTGCCATCAGGGGGGGGCAGCAATATGGCTACACCTTC. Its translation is CAIRGGQQYGYTF.

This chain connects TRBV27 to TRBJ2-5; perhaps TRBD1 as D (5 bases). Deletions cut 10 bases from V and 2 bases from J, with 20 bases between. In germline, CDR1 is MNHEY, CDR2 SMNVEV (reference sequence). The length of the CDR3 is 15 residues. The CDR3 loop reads CATSSQGRAQETQYF. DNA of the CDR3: TGTGCCACCTCGAGTCAGGGTCGGGCACAAGAGACCCAGTACTTC.

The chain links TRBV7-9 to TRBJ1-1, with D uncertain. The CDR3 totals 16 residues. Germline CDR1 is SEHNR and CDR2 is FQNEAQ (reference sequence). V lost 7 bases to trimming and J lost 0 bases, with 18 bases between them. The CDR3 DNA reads TGTGCCAGCACCCTTATTCCCCGCCGATTGAACACTGAAGCTTTCTTT. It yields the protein CASTLIPRRLNTEAFF.

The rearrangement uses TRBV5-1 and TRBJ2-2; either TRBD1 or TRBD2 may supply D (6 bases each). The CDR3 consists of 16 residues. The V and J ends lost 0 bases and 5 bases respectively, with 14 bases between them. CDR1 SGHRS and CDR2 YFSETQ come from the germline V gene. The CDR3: CASSLVGGPGTGELFF. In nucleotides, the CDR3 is TGCGCCAGCAGCTTGGTTGGGGGGCCGGGAACCGGGGAGCTGTTTTTT.

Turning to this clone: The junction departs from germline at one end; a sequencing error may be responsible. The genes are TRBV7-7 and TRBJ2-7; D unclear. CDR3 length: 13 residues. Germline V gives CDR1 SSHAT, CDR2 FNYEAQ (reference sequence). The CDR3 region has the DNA TGTGCTAGCAGCTTAGACGGGTCATACGAGCAGTACTTC. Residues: CASSLDGSYEQYF.

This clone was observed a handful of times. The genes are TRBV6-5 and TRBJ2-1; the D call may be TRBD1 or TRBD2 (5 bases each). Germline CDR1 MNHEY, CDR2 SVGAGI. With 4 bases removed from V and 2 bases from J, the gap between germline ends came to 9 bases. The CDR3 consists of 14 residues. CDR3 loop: CASSSRGPYNEQFF. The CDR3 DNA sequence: TGTGCCAGCAGTTCCCGGGGACCCTACAATGAGCAGTTCTTC.

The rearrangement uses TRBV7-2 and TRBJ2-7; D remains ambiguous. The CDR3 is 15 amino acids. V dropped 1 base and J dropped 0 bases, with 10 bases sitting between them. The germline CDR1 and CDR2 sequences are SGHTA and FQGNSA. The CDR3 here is CASSLGTASSYEQYF. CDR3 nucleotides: TGTGCCAGCAGCTTAGGTACAGCATCCTCCTACGAGCAGTACTTC.

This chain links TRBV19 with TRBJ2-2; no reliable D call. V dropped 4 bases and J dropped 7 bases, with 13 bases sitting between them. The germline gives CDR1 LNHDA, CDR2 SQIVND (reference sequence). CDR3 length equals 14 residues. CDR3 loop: CASSTTPRDGELFF. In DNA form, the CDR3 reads TGTGCCAGTAGTACCACCCCTAGGGACGGGGAGCTGTTTTTT.

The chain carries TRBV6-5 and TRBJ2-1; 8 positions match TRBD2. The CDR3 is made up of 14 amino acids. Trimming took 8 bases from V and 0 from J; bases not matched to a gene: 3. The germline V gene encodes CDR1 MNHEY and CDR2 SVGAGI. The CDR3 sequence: CASRGTSSYNEQFF. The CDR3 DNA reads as TGTGCCAGCCGGGGGACTAGCTCCTACAATGAGCAGTTCTTC.

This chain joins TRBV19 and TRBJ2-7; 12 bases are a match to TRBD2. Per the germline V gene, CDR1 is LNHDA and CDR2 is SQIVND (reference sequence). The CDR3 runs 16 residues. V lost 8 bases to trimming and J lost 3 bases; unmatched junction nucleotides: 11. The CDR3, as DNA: TGTGCCAGTGCCAAGACTAGCGGGGGTCGTCACTACGAGCAGTACTTC. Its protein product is CASAKTSGGRHYEQYF.

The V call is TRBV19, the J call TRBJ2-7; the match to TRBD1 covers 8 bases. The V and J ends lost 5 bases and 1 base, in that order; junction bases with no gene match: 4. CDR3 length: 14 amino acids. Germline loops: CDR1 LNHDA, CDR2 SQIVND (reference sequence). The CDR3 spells CASSLGTGSYEQYF. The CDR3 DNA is TGTGCCAGTAGTCTTGGGACAGGATCCTACGAGCAGTACTTC.

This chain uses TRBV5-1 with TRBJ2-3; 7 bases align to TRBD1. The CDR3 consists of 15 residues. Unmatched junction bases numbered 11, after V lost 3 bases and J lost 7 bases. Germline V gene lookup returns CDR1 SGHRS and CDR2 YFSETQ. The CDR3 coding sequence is TGCGCCAGCAGCTCTCGGACAGGAACCACGAATACGCAGTATTTT. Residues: CASSSRTGTTNTQYF.

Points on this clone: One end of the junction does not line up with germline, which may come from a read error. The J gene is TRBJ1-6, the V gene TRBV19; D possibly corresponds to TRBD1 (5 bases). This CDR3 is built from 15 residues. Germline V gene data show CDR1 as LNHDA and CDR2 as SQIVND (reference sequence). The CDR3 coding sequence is TGTGCGAGTAGACCGGGGACGGTACCCGGTTCACCCCTCCACTTT. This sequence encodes CASRPGTVPGSPLHF. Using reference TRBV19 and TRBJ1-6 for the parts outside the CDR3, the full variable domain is DGGITQSPKYLFRKEGQNVTLSCEQNLNHDAMYWYRQDPGQGLRLIYYSQIVNDFQKGDIAEGYSVSREKKESFPLTVTSAQKNPTAFYLCASRPGTVPGSPLHFGNGTRLTVT.

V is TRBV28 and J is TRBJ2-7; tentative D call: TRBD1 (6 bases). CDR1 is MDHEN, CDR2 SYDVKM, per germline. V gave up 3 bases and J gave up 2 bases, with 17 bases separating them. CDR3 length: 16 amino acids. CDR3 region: CASSFSLTGLTYEQYF. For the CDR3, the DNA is TGTGCCAGCAGTTTCTCCTTGACAGGCTTGACCTACGAGCAGTACTTC.

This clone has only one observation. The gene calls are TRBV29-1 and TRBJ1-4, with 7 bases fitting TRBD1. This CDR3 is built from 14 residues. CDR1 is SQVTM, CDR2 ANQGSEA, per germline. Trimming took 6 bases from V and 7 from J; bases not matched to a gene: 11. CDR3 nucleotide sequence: TGCAGCGTAGCATTCAGGGGGAGAGCTGAAAAACTGTTTTTT. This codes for CSVAFRGRAEKLFF.

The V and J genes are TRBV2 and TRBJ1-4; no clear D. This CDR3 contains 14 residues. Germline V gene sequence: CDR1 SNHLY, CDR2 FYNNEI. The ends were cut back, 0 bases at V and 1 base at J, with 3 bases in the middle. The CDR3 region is CASSEALTNEKLFF. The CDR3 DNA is TGTGCCAGCAGTGAAGCTTTAACTAATGAAAAACTGTTTTTT.

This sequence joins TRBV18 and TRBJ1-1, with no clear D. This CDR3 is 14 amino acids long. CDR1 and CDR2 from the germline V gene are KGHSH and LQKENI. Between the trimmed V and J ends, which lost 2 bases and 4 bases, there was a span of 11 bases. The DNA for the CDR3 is TGTGCCAGCTCACCAAAAATGGACGGCACTGAAGCTTTCTTT. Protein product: CASSPKMDGTEAFF.

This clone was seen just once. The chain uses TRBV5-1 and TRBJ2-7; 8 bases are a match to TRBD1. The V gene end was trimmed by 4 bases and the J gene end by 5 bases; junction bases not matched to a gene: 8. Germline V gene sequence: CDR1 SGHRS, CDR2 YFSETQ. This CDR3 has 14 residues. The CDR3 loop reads CASSAGQGLHEQYF. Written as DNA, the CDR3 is TGCGCCAGCAGCGCCGGACAGGGTTTGCACGAGCAGTACTTC. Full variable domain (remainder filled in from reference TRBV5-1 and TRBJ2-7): KAGVTQTPRYLIKTRGQQVTLSCSPISGHRSVSWYQQTPGQGLQFLFEYFSETQRNKGNFPGRFSGRQFSNSRSEMNVSTLELGDSALYLCASSAGQGLHEQYFGPGTRLTVT.

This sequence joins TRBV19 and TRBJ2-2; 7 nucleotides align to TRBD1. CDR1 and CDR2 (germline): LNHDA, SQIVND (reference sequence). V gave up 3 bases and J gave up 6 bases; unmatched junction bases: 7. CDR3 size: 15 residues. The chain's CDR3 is CASSIDRELAGELFF. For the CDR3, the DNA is TGTGCCAGTAGTATCGACAGGGAGTTAGCCGGGGAGCTGTTTTTT. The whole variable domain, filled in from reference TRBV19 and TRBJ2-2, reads DGGITQSPKYLFRKEGQNVTLSCEQNLNHDAMYWYRQDPGQGLRLIYYSQIVNDFQKGDIAEGYSVSREKKESFPLTVTSAQKNPTAFYLCASSIDRELAGELFFGEGSRLTVL.

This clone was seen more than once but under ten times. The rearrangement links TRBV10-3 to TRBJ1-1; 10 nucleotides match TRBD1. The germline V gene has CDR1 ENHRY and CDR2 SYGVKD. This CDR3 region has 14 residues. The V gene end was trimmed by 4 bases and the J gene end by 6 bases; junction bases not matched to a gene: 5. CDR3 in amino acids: CAISGQGARAEAFF. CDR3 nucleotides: TGTGCCATCAGTGGACAGGGGGCACGGGCTGAAGCTTTCTTT.

CDR3 residues: CASSQDQRTSGHNEQFF. As DNA, the CDR3 is TGTGCCAGCAGCCAAGATCAGAGGACTAGCGGCCACAATGAGCAGTTCTTC. This chain links TRBV4-2 with TRBJ2-1; 10 bases line up with TRBD2. Germline V gene lookup returns CDR1 LGHNA and CDR2 YNFKEQ. V gave up 0 bases and J gave up 5 bases; unmatched junction bases: 7. The CDR3 extends over 17 amino acids.

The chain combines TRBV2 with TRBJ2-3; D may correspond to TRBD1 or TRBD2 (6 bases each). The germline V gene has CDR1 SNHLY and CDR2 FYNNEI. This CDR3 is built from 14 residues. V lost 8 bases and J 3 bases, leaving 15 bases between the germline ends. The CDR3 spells CASQTGGGTDTQYF. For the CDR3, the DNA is TGTGCCAGCCAGACAGGAGGGGGAACAGATACGCAGTATTTT.